Listed below are T cell receptor beta chains from one sample, sequenced in a study of cytomegalovirus exposure and HLA in healthy donors. Here immunoSEQ multiplex PCR was the method, and the copy in TCRdb shows in-frame clones only, minus some. The data hold under 250,000 clones, with approximately 87% observed a single time. The sample consisted of PBMCs. The receptor source for this set is a young woman in good health and CMV-seronegative. Each CDR3 is given with its conserved first and last residue. The D gene is left open where the match is weak. Rows give clone size only sometimes, using once, few, many, or a class for an expanded clone.

len: 12; v_gene: TRBV7-6; abundance: once; d_gene: NA; j_gene: TRBJ1-2; CDR3nt: TGTGCCAGCAGCTTAGCCGGGGGGCAGGCTGACTTC; CDR3aa: CASSLAGGQADF
len: 14; v_gene: TRBV5-1; abundance: NA; d_gene: NA; j_gene: TRBJ1-1; CDR3nt: TGCGCCAGCAGCTTGGGGACCAGGGGCACTGAAGCTTTCTTT; CDR3aa: CASSLGTRGTEAFF
len: 16; v_gene: TRBV28; abundance: NA; d_gene: NA; j_gene: TRBJ2-7; CDR3nt: TGTGCCAGCAGTTCCCTCTCGCGTCCAAGCTCCTACGAGCAGTACTTC; CDR3aa: CASSSLSRPSSYEQYF
len: 15; v_gene: TRBV6-1; abundance: NA; d_gene: TRBD1; j_gene: TRBJ2-1; CDR3nt: TGTGCCAGCAGTGGAACCGGGACAGGGCACAATGAGCAGTTCTTC; CDR3aa: CASSGTGTGHNEQFF
len: 14; v_gene: TRBV11-2; abundance: NA; d_gene: NA; j_gene: TRBJ1-1; CDR3nt: TGTGCCAGCAGCTTAGTACGGGCTGGAGGGCGAGCTTTCTTT; CDR3aa: CASSLVRAGGRAFF
len: 15; v_gene: TRBV4-1; abundance: NA; d_gene: NA; j_gene: TRBJ1-4; CDR3nt: TGCGCCAGCAGCCAAGGGGAAGGAGGGGATGAAAAACTGTTTTTT; CDR3aa: CASSQGEGGDEKLFF
len: 11; v_gene: TRBV20-1; abundance: NA; d_gene: NA; j_gene: TRBJ2-7; CDR3nt: TGCAGTGCTAGAGAGGGGTACGAGCAGTACTTC; CDR3aa: CSAREGYEQYF
len: 13; v_gene: TRBV28; abundance: NA; d_gene: NA; j_gene: TRBJ1-2; CDR3nt: TGTGCCAGCAGTTTCTCCGCGGTCCCGATCTACACCTTC; CDR3aa: CASSFSAVPIYTF
len: 13; v_gene: TRBV5-4; abundance: NA; d_gene: NA; j_gene: TRBJ1-2; CDR3nt: TGTGCCAGCAGCTTAGGACCGGGCTATGGCTACACCTTC; CDR3aa: CASSLGPGYGYTF
len: 15; v_gene: TRBV5-4; abundance: NA; d_gene: NA; j_gene: TRBJ2-7; CDR3nt: TGTGCCAGCAGCTTAGGAGGATCTAGCTCCTACGAGCAGTACTTC; CDR3aa: CASSLGGSSSYEQYF
len: 12; v_gene: TRBV19; abundance: NA; d_gene: TRBD1; j_gene: TRBJ2-7; CDR3nt: TGTGCCAGTGGACAGGGGCTCAACGAGCAGTACTTC; CDR3aa: CASGQGLNEQYF
len: 15; v_gene: TRBV30; abundance: NA; d_gene: NA; j_gene: TRBJ1-1; CDR3nt: TGTGCCTGGAGCGCCGGGGGGCTCATGAACACTGAAGCTTTCTTT; CDR3aa: CAWSAGGLMNTEAFF
len: 14; v_gene: TRBV6-5; abundance: NA; d_gene: NA; j_gene: TRBJ1-1; CDR3nt: TGTGCCAGCAGACCAGACTTACCGAACACTGAAGCTTTCTTT; CDR3aa: CASRPDLPNTEAFF
len: 13; v_gene: TRBV2; abundance: NA; d_gene: NA; j_gene: TRBJ2-1; CDR3nt: TGTGCCAGCACAGGGGTCTCCTACAATGAGCAGTTCTTC; CDR3aa: CASTGVSYNEQFF
len: 16; v_gene: TRBV30; abundance: NA; d_gene: NA; j_gene: TRBJ1-1; CDR3nt: TGTGCCTGGATTGCTCCACGGACGGGACGGAACACTGAAGCTTTCTTT; CDR3aa: CAWIAPRTGRNTEAFF
len: 13; v_gene: TRBV11-1; abundance: NA; d_gene: NA; j_gene: TRBJ2-7; CDR3nt: TGTGCCAGCAGCCCCCAGGGGGGGTTCGAGCAGTACTTC; CDR3aa: CASSPQGGFEQYF
len: 15; v_gene: TRBV9; abundance: NA; d_gene: NA; j_gene: TRBJ2-7; CDR3nt: TGTGCCAGCAGCGCCAGGGAGACACCAACCTACGAGCAGTACTTC; CDR3aa: CASSARETPTYEQYF
len: 13; v_gene: TRBV25-1; abundance: NA; d_gene: TRBD1; j_gene: TRBJ2-3; CDR3nt: TGTGCCAGCAGTGTTACAGGGGGAGATACGCAGTATTTT; CDR3aa: CASSVTGGDTQYF
len: 16; v_gene: TRBV6-6; abundance: NA; d_gene: TRBD2; j_gene: TRBJ2-1; CDR3nt: TGTGCCAGCAGTTCCGCTAGCGGGAGAGGCTACAATGAGCAGTTCTTC; CDR3aa: CASSSASGRGYNEQFF
len: 19; v_gene: TRBV28; abundance: NA; d_gene: TRBD1; j_gene: TRBJ1-5; CDR3nt: TGTGCCAGCAGGACGTCCGGGACAGGGGTTGTGTTAAGGGATCAGCCCCAGCATTTT; CDR3aa: CASRTSGTGVVLRDQPQHF
len: 15; v_gene: TRBV29-1; abundance: NA; d_gene: TRBD1; j_gene: TRBJ1-1; CDR3nt: TGCAGCGTAACCGGGACAGTGAGATCCAACACTGAAGCTTTCTTT; CDR3aa: CSVTGTVRSNTEAFF
len: 13; v_gene: TRBV25-1; abundance: few; d_gene: NA; j_gene: TRBJ2-7; CDR3nt: TGTGCCAGCTGTTCTCCCGAGGTCTACGAGCAGTACTTC; CDR3aa: CASCSPEVYEQYF
len: 13; v_gene: TRBV15; abundance: few; d_gene: NA; j_gene: TRBJ1-2; CDR3nt: TGTGCCACCAGCAAAGGGACTAACTATGGCTACACCTTC; CDR3aa: CATSKGTNYGYTF
len: 11; v_gene: TRBV27; abundance: once; d_gene: NA; j_gene: TRBJ2-7; CDR3nt: TGTGCCAGCATCCCAGCATACGAGCAGTACTTC; CDR3aa: CASIPAYEQYF
len: 12; v_gene: TRBV10-1; abundance: NA; d_gene: TRBD1; j_gene: TRBJ2-7; CDR3nt: TGCGCCAGCAGTCACACAGGGGGCGAGCAGTACTTC; CDR3aa: CASSHTGGEQYF
len: 16; v_gene: TRBV30; abundance: NA; d_gene: NA; j_gene: TRBJ1-5; CDR3nt: TGTGCCTGGAGTGTACCGGGGGGTATAAGGGGTCAGCCCCAGCATTTT; CDR3aa: CAWSVPGGIRGQPQHF
len: 12; v_gene: TRBV7-9; abundance: few; d_gene: NA; j_gene: TRBJ2-7; CDR3nt: TGTGCCAGCAGCTCCAGCTCCTACGAGCAGTACTTC; CDR3aa: CASSSSSYEQYF
len: 10; v_gene: TRBV20-1; abundance: NA; d_gene: NA; j_gene: TRBJ1-2; CDR3nt: TGCAGTGCAACCGAGTCATACTACACCTTC; CDR3aa: CSATESYYTF
len: 15; v_gene: TRBV19; abundance: NA; d_gene: NA; j_gene: TRBJ2-2; CDR3nt: TGTGCCAGTAGTATACTGGACCAAAACACCGGGGAGCTGTTTTTT; CDR3aa: CASSILDQNTGELFF
len: 14; v_gene: TRBV6-5; abundance: NA; d_gene: NA; j_gene: TRBJ1-4; CDR3nt: TGTGCCAGCAGTTACTCCGGGACTCCACAAAAACTGTTTTTT; CDR3aa: CASSYSGTPQKLFF
len: 12; v_gene: TRBV30; abundance: NA; d_gene: NA; j_gene: TRBJ1-3; CDR3nt: TGTGCCTTGAAGAACTCTGGAAACACCATATATTTT; CDR3aa: CALKNSGNTIYF
len: 11; v_gene: TRBV30; abundance: few; d_gene: NA; j_gene: TRBJ1-1; CDR3nt: TGTGCCTGGAGTGAAACAGGGAAAGCTTTCTTT; CDR3aa: CAWSETGKAFF
len: 14; v_gene: TRBV27; abundance: NA; d_gene: TRBD1; j_gene: TRBJ1-2; CDR3nt: TGTGCCAGCAGCCCCGATGGGACAGGGGGAGGCTACACCTTC; CDR3aa: CASSPDGTGGGYTF
len: 15; v_gene: TRBV19; abundance: NA; d_gene: TRBD1; j_gene: TRBJ2-7; CDR3nt: TGTGCCAGTAGTAACCCCGGACAGGGCGAACACGAGCAGTACTTC; CDR3aa: CASSNPGQGEHEQYF
len: 15; v_gene: TRBV27; abundance: NA; d_gene: NA; j_gene: TRBJ2-3; CDR3nt: TGTGCCAGCAGTTTTCTCGGGAGATGGACAGATACGCAGTATTTT; CDR3aa: CASSFLGRWTDTQYF
len: 14; v_gene: TRBV7-2; abundance: NA; d_gene: NA; j_gene: TRBJ1-1; CDR3nt: TGTGCCAGCAGCCAGGCCGCCTCGTCCGAGCGAGCTTTCTTT; CDR3aa: CASSQAASSERAFF
len: 13; v_gene: TRBV18; abundance: NA; d_gene: NA; j_gene: TRBJ2-7; CDR3nt: TGTGCCAGCTCACCGGACGGAGGCTACGAGCAGTACTTC; CDR3aa: CASSPDGGYEQYF
len: 14; v_gene: TRBV18; abundance: NA; d_gene: NA; j_gene: TRBJ2-5; CDR3nt: TGTGCCAGCTCACCGGGCGGATACCAAGAGACCCAGTACTTC; CDR3aa: CASSPGGYQETQYF
len: 15; v_gene: TRBV14; abundance: once; d_gene: NA; j_gene: TRBJ2-7; CDR3nt: TGTGCCAGCAGCCGGGGGGACTGGAGCGCCTACGAGCAGTACTTC; CDR3aa: CASSRGDWSAYEQYF
len: 17; v_gene: TRBV5-1; abundance: once; d_gene: TRBD2; j_gene: TRBJ2-5; CDR3nt: TGCGCCAGCAGCTCCGGACTAGCGGGAGGGCTAGCGGAGACCCAGTACTTC; CDR3aa: CASSSGLAGGLAETQYF
len: 13; v_gene: TRBV28; abundance: NA; d_gene: NA; j_gene: TRBJ2-2; CDR3nt: TGTGCCGCTGGAGCCGAAGACACCGGGGAGCTGTTTTTT; CDR3aa: CAAGAEDTGELFF
len: 15; v_gene: TRBV7-3; abundance: NA; d_gene: TRBD2; j_gene: TRBJ2-3; CDR3nt: TGTGCCAGCAGCTTACTAGCGGGAGGTCAAGATACGCAGTATTTT; CDR3aa: CASSLLAGGQDTQYF
len: 13; v_gene: TRBV28; abundance: once; d_gene: NA; j_gene: TRBJ2-5; CDR3nt: TGTGCCAGCAGTCCAGGTCTACAAGAGACCCAGTACTTC; CDR3aa: CASSPGLQETQYF
len: 16; v_gene: TRBV11-2; abundance: NA; d_gene: TRBD2; j_gene: TRBJ2-7; CDR3nt: TGTGCCAGCAGCTTAGGCGCGGGGGACGGATCCTACGAGCAGTACTTC; CDR3aa: CASSLGAGDGSYEQYF
len: 12; v_gene: TRBV7-9; abundance: NA; d_gene: NA; j_gene: TRBJ2-1; CDR3nt: TGTGCCAGCAGCTTGATGGGGAATGAGCAGTTCTTC; CDR3aa: CASSLMGNEQFF